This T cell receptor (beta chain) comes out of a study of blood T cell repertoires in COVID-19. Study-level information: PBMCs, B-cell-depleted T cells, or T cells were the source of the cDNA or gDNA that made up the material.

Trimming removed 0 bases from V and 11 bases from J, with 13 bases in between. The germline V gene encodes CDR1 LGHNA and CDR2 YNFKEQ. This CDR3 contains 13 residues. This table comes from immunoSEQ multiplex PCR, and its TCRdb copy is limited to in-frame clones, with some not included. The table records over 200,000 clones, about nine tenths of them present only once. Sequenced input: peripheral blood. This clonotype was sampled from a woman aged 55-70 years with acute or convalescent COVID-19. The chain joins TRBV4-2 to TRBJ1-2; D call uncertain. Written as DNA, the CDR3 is TGTGCCAGCAGCCAAGACATCCTCGAGCCTTACACCTTC. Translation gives CASSQDILEPYTF.